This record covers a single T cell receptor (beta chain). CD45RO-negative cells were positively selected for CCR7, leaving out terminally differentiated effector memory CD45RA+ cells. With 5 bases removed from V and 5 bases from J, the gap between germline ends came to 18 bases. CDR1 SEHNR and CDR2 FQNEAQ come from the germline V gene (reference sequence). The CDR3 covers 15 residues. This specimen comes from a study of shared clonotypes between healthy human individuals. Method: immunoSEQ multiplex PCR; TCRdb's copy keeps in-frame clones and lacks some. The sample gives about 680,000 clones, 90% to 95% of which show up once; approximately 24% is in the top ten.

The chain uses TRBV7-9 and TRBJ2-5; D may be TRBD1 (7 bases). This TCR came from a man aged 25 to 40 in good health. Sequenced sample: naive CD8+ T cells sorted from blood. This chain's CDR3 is CASSRGTATGETQYF. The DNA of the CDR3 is TGTGCCAGCAGCCGCGGGACAGCCACGGGGGAGACCCAGTACTTC.